Shown below are 15 T cell receptor beta chains from a single sample sequenced in a study of blood T cell repertoires in COVID-19. Only in-frame clones appear in the TCRdb table, and some are missing; sequencing was by immunoSEQ multiplex PCR. In the table there are about 160,000 clones, about 86% of which are singletons. The sample taken for sequencing was peripheral blood. These receptors originate from a woman aged 70-85 years with COVID-19, enrolled during active disease.

V is TRBV11-2 and J is TRBJ2-3, with 10 bases that match TRBD1. CDR3 length: 17 residues. The germline CDR1 and CDR2 sequences are SGHAT and FQNNGV. Trimming removed 1 base from V and 4 bases from J; junction bases left unmatched: 8. For the CDR3, the DNA is TGTGCCAGCAGCTTAGCCGCCGGGACAGGGGTGCCAGATACGCAGTATTTT. Residues: CASSLAAGTGVPDTQYF.

This chain joins TRBV5-1 and TRBJ1-4; 7 bases are shared with TRBD1. The length of the CDR3 is 15 residues. The V segment lost 4 bases and the J segment 8 bases; nucleotides outside the gene matches: 11. CDR1 and CDR2 (germline): SGHRS, YFSETQ. CDR3 bases: TGCGCCAGCAGCGTGACCGGGACAGAGTCCGAAAAACTGTTTTTT. Translated: CASSVTGTESEKLFF.

J is TRBJ1-1 and V is TRBV7-2; D unresolved. The CDR3 length is 11 residues. Germline-derived CDR1 and CDR2 are SGHTA and FQGNSA. The V and J ends lost 5 bases and 6 bases respectively, with 7 bases between them. The CDR3 protein is CASSIRAEAFF. The CDR3 DNA is TGTGCCAGCAGCATCCGAGCTGAAGCTTTCTTT.

The CDR3 sequence is CASSSLVRLYEQYF. In DNA form, the CDR3 reads TGTGCCAGCAGCTCCTTGGTTCGACTTTACGAGCAGTACTTC. The chain is built from TRBV6-5 and TRBJ2-7; no clear D. V was clipped by 6 bases and J by 4 bases, with 16 bases between them. The CDR3 sequence is 14 residues long. Germline lookup yields CDR1 MNHEY and CDR2 SVGAGI.

The chain joins TRBV3-1 (or the pseudogene TRBV3-2) to TRBJ2-7; 7 nucleotides align to TRBD1. Per the germline V gene, CDR1 is LGHDT and CDR2 is YNNKEL (reference sequence). The CDR3 has 15 residues. The junction had 5 bases not matched to a gene; V was cut back by 3 bases and J by 0 bases. The CDR3: CASSHTTGASYEQYF. The CDR3 bases are TGTGCCAGCAGCCACACAACAGGGGCCTCCTACGAGCAGTACTTC.

The chain carries TRBV2 and TRBJ1-1; possible D gene TRBD1, 5 bases. The CDR3 length is 13 residues. The germline V gene has CDR1 SNHLY and CDR2 FYNNEI. V shed 6 bases and J shed 6 bases, with 14 bases lying between them. The CDR3 sequence is CASRWAREAEAFF. The CDR3 DNA reads TGTGCCAGCAGGTGGGCCAGGGAGGCTGAAGCTTTCTTT.

The chain has TRBV27 and TRBJ1-1, with a weak D call TRBD1 (5 bases). The CDR3 has 16 amino acids. Deletions cut 4 bases from V and 4 bases from J, with 19 bases between. The germline V gene has CDR1 MNHEY and CDR2 SMNVEV (reference sequence). CDR3 DNA sequence: TGTGCCAGCAGTTCCAGTTCGGTCGGGGGTCGCACTGAAGCTTTCTTT. Residues: CASSSSSVGGRTEAFF.

This chain joins TRBV5-4 and TRBJ2-1, with D perhaps TRBD1 (5 bases). Germline CDR1 is SGHNT and CDR2 is YYREEE (reference sequence). V was cut by 4 bases and J by 5 bases, with 19 bases left in between. The CDR3 extends over 16 amino acids. CDR3 sequence (DNA): TGTGCCAGCAGCCCAGGGTCATCAACTGCTAACAATGAGCAGTTCTTC. It is translated as CASSPGSSTANNEQFF.

The rearrangement links TRBV18 to TRBJ1-1, with TRBD1 identical over 10 bases. Trimming took 0 bases from V and 10 from J; bases not matched to a gene: 2. The CDR3 length is 13 residues. Germline loops: CDR1 KGHSH, CDR2 LQKENI. CDR3 residues: CASSPPRTGGAFF. CDR3 DNA: TGTGCCAGCTCACCACCGAGGACAGGGGGAGCTTTCTTT.

CDR3 residues: CASSRALGGAFYEQYF. The DNA of the CDR3 is TGTGCCAGCAGCCGTGCTCTCGGCGGCGCCTTCTACGAGCAGTACTTC. V gene TRBV7-9 combines with J gene TRBJ2-7, with no clear D. Germline V gene data show CDR1 as SEHNR and CDR2 as FQNEAQ (reference sequence). V dropped 5 bases and J dropped 3 bases, with 20 bases sitting between them. CDR3 length equals 16 residues.

This sequence joins TRBV6-1 and TRBJ1-1; 9 nucleotides match TRBD1. V shed 3 bases and J 0 bases; nucleotides not matched to a gene: 17. This CDR3 has 20 amino acids. Per germline, CDR1 MNHNS and CDR2 SASEGT. The CDR3 DNA reads as TGTGCCAGCAGTGATGCCGCCGGGACAGGGTGGCCACCGATGAACACTGAAGCTTTCTTT. Translating gives CASSDAAGTGWPPMNTEAFF.

The rearrangement uses TRBV15 and TRBJ2-2; perhaps TRBD1 as D (6 bases). The CDR3 has 16 amino acids. V was trimmed by 3 bases and J by 1 base, leaving 12 bases between them. Germline CDR1 and CDR2: LNHNV and YYDKDF (reference sequence). CDR3 in DNA: TGTGCCACCAGCAGGCTAGGGGGTATGAACACCGGGGAGCTGTTTTTT. Translated: CATSRLGGMNTGELFF.

This clone has just a few counts. V gene TRBV4-1 combines with J gene TRBJ1-5, with TRBD1 identical over 7 bases. The CDR3 has 16 amino acids. CDR1 and CDR2 (germline): MGHRA, YSYEKL. V shed 1 base and J 3 bases; nucleotides not matched to a gene: 6. The CDR3 sequence is CASSQGPGTDNQPQHF. As DNA, the CDR3 is TGCGCCAGCAGCCAAGGGCCCGGGACAGACAATCAGCCCCAGCATTTT.

The chain is built from TRBV12-3 or TRBV12-4 and TRBJ1-5, with D hard to call. The V and J ends lost 3 bases and 6 bases respectively, with 9 bases between them. This CDR3 comprises 13 residues. CDR3 sequence (DNA): TGTGCCAGCAGTTTTAACTCGGGTCAGCCCCAGCATTTT. Residues: CASSFNSGQPQHF.

This clone is a singleton in its sample. V is TRBV30 and J is TRBJ1-5; no reliable D call. The CDR3 extends over 12 amino acids. V gave up 0 bases and J gave up 10 bases, with 10 bases separating them. Germline loops: CDR1 GTSNPN, CDR2 SVGIG (reference sequence). CDR3 amino acids: CAWSVRGVPQHF. The CDR3 nucleotides read TGTGCCTGGAGTGTAAGAGGTGTTCCCCAGCATTTT.